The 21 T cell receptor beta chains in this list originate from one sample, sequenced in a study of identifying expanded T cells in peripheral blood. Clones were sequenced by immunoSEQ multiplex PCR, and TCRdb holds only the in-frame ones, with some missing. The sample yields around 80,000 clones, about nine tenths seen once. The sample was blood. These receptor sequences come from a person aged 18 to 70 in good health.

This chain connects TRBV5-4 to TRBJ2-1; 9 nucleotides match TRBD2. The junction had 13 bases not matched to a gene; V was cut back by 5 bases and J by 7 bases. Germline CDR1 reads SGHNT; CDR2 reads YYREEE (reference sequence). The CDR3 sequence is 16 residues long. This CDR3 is CASRGAGLAGANEQFF. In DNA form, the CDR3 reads TGTGCCAGCAGGGGCGCAGGGTTAGCGGGAGCGAATGAGCAGTTCTTC.

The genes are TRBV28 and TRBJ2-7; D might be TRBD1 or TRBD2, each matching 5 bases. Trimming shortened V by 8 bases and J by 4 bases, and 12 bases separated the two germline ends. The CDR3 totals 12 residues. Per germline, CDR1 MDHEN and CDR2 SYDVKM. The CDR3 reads CASEGPSYEQYF. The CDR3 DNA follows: TGTGCCAGCGAGGGGCCGTCATACGAGCAGTACTTC.

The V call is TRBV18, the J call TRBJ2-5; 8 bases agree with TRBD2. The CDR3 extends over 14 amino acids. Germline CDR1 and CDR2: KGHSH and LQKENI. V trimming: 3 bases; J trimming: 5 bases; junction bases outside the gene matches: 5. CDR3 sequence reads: CASSPGLAQETQYF. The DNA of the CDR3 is TGTGCCAGCTCACCCGGACTAGCACAGGAGACCCAGTACTTC.

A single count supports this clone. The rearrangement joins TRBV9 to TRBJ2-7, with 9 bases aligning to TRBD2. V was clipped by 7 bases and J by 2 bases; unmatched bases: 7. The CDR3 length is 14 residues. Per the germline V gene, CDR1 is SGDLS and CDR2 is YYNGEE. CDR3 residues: CASSASGATYEQYF. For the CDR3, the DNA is TGTGCCAGCTCCGCTAGCGGGGCGACCTACGAGCAGTACTTC. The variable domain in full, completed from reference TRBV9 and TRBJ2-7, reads DSGVTQTPKHLITATGQRVTLRCSPRSGDLSVYWYQQSLDQGLQFLIQYYNGEERAKGNILERFSAQQFPDLHSELNLSSLELGDSALYFCASSASGATYEQYFGPGTRLTVT.

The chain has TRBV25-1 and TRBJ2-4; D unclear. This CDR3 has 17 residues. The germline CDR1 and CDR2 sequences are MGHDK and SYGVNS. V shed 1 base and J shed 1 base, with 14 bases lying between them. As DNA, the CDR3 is TGTGCCAGCAGTGAATCCGGCGGTGGGGTGGCCAAAAACATTCAGTACTTC. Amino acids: CASSESGGGVAKNIQYF.

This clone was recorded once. In DNA, the CDR3 is TGTGCAAGTCGCTTATTCTTCGGACAGAAAGAGACCCAGTACTTC. Its protein product is CASRLFFGQKETQYF. The rearrangement uses TRBV12-2 and TRBJ2-5; the DNA was not used to check the table's D call, TRBD1. TRBV12-2 is a pseudogene segment. The CDR3 runs to 15 residues.

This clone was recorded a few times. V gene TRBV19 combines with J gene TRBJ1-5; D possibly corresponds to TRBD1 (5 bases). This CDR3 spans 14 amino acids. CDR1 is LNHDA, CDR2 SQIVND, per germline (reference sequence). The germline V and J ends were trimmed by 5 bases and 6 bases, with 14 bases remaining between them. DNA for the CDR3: TGTGCCAGTAGTCCAACAGGAAGGACTCAGCCCCAGCATTTT. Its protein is CASSPTGRTQPQHF.

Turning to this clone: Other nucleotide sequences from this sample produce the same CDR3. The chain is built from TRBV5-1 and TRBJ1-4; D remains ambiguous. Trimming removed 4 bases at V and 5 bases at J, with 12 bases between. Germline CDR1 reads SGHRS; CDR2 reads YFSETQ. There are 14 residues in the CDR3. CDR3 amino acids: CASSLLGPNEKLFF. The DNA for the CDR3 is TGCGCCAGCAGCCTTCTCGGGCCGAATGAAAAACTGTTTTTT.

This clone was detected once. As DNA, the CDR3 is TGTGCCAGCAGCACCGGGACTAGCGGCCTTGTTACGCAGTATTTT. Its protein is CASSTGTSGLVTQYF. V gene TRBV9 combines with J gene TRBJ2-3, with 11 positions matching TRBD2. Germline CDR1 reads SGDLS; CDR2 reads YYNGEE. This CDR3 spans 15 amino acids. Trimming took 4 bases from V and 8 from J; bases not matched to a gene: 9. The whole variable domain, remainder taken from reference TRBV9 and TRBJ2-3, is DSGVTQTPKHLITATGQRVTLRCSPRSGDLSVYWYQQSLDQGLQFLIQYYNGEERAKGNILERFSAQQFPDLHSELNLSSLELGDSALYFCASSTGTSGLVTQYFGPGTRLTVL.

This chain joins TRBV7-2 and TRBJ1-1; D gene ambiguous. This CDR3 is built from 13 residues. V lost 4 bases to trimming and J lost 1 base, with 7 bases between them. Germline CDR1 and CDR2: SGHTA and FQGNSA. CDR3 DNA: TGTGCCAGCAGCTCCCAGGCGAACACTGAAGCTTTCTTT. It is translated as CASSSQANTEAFF.

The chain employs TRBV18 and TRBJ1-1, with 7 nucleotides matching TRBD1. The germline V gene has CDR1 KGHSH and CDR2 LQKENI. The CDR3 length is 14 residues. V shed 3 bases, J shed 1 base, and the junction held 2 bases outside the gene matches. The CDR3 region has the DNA TGTGCCAGCTCACCTAACAGGGGGAACACTGAAGCTTTCTTT. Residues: CASSPNRGNTEAFF.

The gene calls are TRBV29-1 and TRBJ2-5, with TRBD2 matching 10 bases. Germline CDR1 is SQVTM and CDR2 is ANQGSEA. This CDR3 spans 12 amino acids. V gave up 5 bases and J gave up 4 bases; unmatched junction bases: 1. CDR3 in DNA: TGCAGCGTTTTAGCGGGAGGAGAGACCCAGTACTTC. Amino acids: CSVLAGGETQYF.

The CDR3 coding sequence is TGTGCCTGGAACAGGGGCATGAACACTGAAGCTTTCTTT. Its protein is CAWNRGMNTEAFF. This sequence joins TRBV30 and TRBJ1-1; TRBD1 agrees at 7 bases. This CDR3 region has 13 residues. Germline CDR1 reads GTSNPN; CDR2 reads SVGIG (reference sequence). The ends lost 4 bases at V and 0 bases at J; junction bases unmatched: 2.

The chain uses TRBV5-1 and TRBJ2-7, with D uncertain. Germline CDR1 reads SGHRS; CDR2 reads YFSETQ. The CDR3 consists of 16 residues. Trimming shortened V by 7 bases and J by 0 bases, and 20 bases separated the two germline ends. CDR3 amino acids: CASGGSFAESSYEQYF. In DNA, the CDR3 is TGCGCCAGCGGTGGTAGTTTTGCGGAAAGCTCCTACGAGCAGTACTTC.

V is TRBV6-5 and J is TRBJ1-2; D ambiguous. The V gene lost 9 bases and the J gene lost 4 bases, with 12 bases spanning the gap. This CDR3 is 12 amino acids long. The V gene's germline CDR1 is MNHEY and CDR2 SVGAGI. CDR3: CASSSRPYGYTF. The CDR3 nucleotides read TGTGCCAGTTCGTCCCGGCCCTATGGCTACACCTTC.

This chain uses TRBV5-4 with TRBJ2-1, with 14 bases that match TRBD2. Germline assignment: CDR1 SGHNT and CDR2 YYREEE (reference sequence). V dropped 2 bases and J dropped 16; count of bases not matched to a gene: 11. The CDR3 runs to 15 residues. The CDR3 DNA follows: TGTGCCAGCAGCTTAGGGGGACTAGCGGGAGAGCGGAAATTCTTC. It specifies CASSLGGLAGERKFF.

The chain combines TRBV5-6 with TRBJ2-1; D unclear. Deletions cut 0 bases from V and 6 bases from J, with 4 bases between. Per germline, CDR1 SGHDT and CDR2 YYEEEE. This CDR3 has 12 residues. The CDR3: CASSLAVNEQFF. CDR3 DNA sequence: TGTGCCAGCAGCTTGGCCGTCAATGAGCAGTTCTTC.

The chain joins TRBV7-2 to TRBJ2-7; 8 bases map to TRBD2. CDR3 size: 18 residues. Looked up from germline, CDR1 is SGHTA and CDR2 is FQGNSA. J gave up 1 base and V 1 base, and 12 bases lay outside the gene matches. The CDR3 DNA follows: TGTGCCAGCAGCTTAGGCGGGGCGGGGGGTTCCATTTCCTACGAGCAGTACTTC. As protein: CASSLGGAGGSISYEQYF.

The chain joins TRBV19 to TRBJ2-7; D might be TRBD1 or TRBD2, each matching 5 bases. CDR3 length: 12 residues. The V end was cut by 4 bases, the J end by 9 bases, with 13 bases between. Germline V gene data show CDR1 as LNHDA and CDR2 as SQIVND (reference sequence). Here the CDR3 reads CASSTPGRGQYF. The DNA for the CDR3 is TGTGCCAGTAGTACTCCGGGACGGGGGCAGTACTTC.

The CDR3 region is CSATGTGKETQYF. CDR3 in DNA: TGCAGCGCCACCGGGACAGGGAAAGAGACCCAGTACTTC. V is TRBV29-1 and J is TRBJ2-5; 9 positions match TRBD1. The CDR3 spans 13 residues. Germline values: CDR1 SQVTM, CDR2 ANQGSEA. Germline trimming cut 7 bases from V and 3 bases from J; bases unmatched to any gene: 6.

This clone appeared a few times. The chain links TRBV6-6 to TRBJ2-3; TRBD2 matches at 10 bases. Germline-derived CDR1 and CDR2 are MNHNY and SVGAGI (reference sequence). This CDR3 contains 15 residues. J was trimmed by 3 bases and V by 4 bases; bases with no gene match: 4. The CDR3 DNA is TGTGCCAGCAGTTCCAGCGGGAGGGAAACAGATACGCAGTATTTT. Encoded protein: CASSSSGRETDTQYF.